Listed below are T cell receptor beta chains from one sample, sequenced in a study of CD8+CD57+ T cells in acquired aplastic anemia. TCRdb re-derived calls from the reads in MiXCR, one entry per CDR3 protein. The sample shows roughly 170,000 distinct CDR3 sequences, 45% to 60% of them seen only once. Sequencing was done on a sample of sorted CD4+, CD8+, or CD8+CD57+ T cells (not recorded which) from PBMCs. Receptor source: a human donor with aplastic anemia. CDR3s include the opening cysteine and the closing phenylalanine or tryptophan. A D gene is named only where the DNA matches it firmly. A clone size is listed for some rows: how often the clone was seen (once, few, many), or a class if it is expanded.

V gene	D gene	clone size	J gene	CDR3 protein	CDR3 DNA
TRBV10-2	-	-	TRBJ1-4	CASSGTDTEKLFF	TGCGCCAGCAGTGGGACCGACACTGAAAAACTGTTTTTT
TRBV7-9	TRBD1	-	TRBJ2-7	CASSLSRGREQYF	TGTGCCAGCAGTTTGTCCAGGGGGCGAGAGCAGTACTTC
TRBV20-1	-	-	TRBJ1-2	CSAAKLTGFYGYTF	TGCAGTGCGGCAAAACTAACAGGGTTCTATGGCTACACCTTC
TRBV19	-	-	TRBJ1-1	CASSVTGSHTEAFF	TGTGCCAGTAGTGTCACAGGGAGTCACACTGAAGCTTTCTTT
TRBV10-3	-	-	TRBJ1-2	CTISGRSGKAYGYTF	TGTACCATCAGTGGGAGGAGTGGTAAGGCATATGGCTACACCTTC
TRBV19	-	-	TRBJ1-1	CASSIITGQGTEAFF	TGTGCCAGTAGTATAATCACCGGTCAAGGCACTGAAGCTTTCTTT
TRBV20-1	TRBD2	-	TRBJ2-5	CSVSSGGGETQYF	TGCAGTGTTTCCTCGGGCGGGGGTGAGACCCAGTACTTC
TRBV24-1	TRBD1	-	TRBJ1-4	CATSTRTGGSEKLFF	TGTGCCACCAGTACCAGGACAGGGGGTAGTGAAAAACTGTTTTTT
TRBV29-1	-	few	TRBJ1-2	CSVELAALRGGGGYTF	TGCAGCGTTGAGCTAGCAGCCCTCAGGGGAGGTGGCGGCTACACCTTC
TRBV10-1	-	-	TRBJ2-5	CASTNRERETQYF	TGCGCCAGCACCAACAGGGAGCGAGAGACCCAGTACTTC
TRBV15	TRBD1	-	TRBJ2-7	CATSSGTGSYEQYF	TGTGCCACCAGCAGCGGGACAGGGTCCTACGAGCAGTACTTC
TRBV13	-	-	TRBJ2-3	CASSSRTQRTDTQYF	TGTGCCAGCAGCTCCCGGACCCAGCGCACAGATACGCAGTATTTT
TRBV25-1	TRBD2	-	TRBJ2-7	CASSYSGPAGGFCEQYF	TGTGCCAGCAGTTACTCAGGTCCAGCGGGGGGCTTCTGCGAGCAATACTTC
TRBV2	-	many	TRBJ2-2	CASSEREELFF	TGTGCCAGCAGTGAACGGGAGGAGCTGTTTTTT
TRBV29-1	-	-	TRBJ2-7	CSVVSANEQYF	TGCAGCGTTGTGTCGGCGAACGAGCAGTACTTC
TRBV3-1	-	-	TRBJ1-4	CASSQELPPRKLFF	TGTGCCAGCAGCCAAGAACTCCCCCCCCGAAAACTGTTTTTT
TRBV10-1	-	few	TRBJ1-1	CASSESRGTEAFF	TGCGCCAGCAGTGAGTCTCGGGGGACTGAAGCTTTCTTT
TRBV25-1	-	-	TRBJ2-5	CASSGQVLGTQYF	TGTGCCAGCAGTGGACAGGTTTTAGGGACCCAGTACTTC
TRBV20-1	TRBD2	-	TRBJ2-3	CSAIRLAGNTDTQYF	TGCAGTGCAATTAGACTAGCTGGGAACACAGATACGCAGTATTTT
TRBV15	-	many	TRBJ1-3	CATSRDLASGNTIYF	TGTGCCACCAGCAGAGATTTGGCCTCTGGAAACACCATATATTTT
TRBV4-2	-	-	TRBJ1-1	CVSSQDSMGTEAFF	TGTGTCAGCAGCCAAGACTCCATGGGCACTGAAGCTTTCTTT
TRBV12-3/TRBV12-4	-	many	TRBJ1-1	CASSQTGRRYREAFF	TGTGCCAGCAGCCAAACAGGGAGGAGGTATCGTGAAGCTTTCTTT
TRBV5-1	-	-	TRBJ2-7	CASSLEGNEQYF	TGCGCCAGCAGCTTGGAGGGGAACGAGCAGTACTTC
TRBV6-5	-	few	TRBJ2-3	CASSYSGRSTDTQYF	TGTGCCAGCAGTTACTCAGGCAGGAGCACAGATACGCAGTATTTT
TRBV20-1	TRBD2	-	TRBJ2-1	CSASPMTSQVGNEQFF	TGCAGTGCTTCGCCGATGACTAGCCAAGTCGGGAATGAGCAGTTCTTC
TRBV10-3	TRBD1	-	TRBJ1-2	CAIRDREGDGYGYTF	TGTGCCATCCGGGACAGGGAGGGGGATGGCTATGGCTACACCTTC
TRBV9	-	-	TRBJ1-1	CASSYGPNTEAFF	TGTGCCAGCAGTTACGGGCCGAACACTGAAGCTTTCTTT
TRBV2	-	-	TRBJ2-2	CASRKGGGELFF	TGTGCCAGCAGAAAGGGGGGGGGGGAGCTGTTTTTT
TRBV29-1	-	-	TRBJ2-7	CSAGTPGGSEQYF	TGCAGCGCGGGGACACCCGGAGGGTCCGAGCAGTACTTC
TRBV2	-	-	TRBJ1-6	CASRQALHF	TGTGCCAGCAGACAAGCCCTCCACTTT
TRBV19	-	-	TRBJ1-5	CASSRPQSNQPQHF	TGTGCCAGTAGTCGGCCCCAGAGCAATCAGCCCCAGCATTTT
TRBV2	TRBD1	few	TRBJ1-2	CASKGTGDYTF	TGTGCCAGCAAAGGGACAGGGGACTACACCTTC
TRBV5-1	-	many	TRBJ1-1	CASGVTLSDTEAFF	TGCGCCAGCGGGGTTACACTCAGCGACACTGAAGCTTTCTTT
TRBV11-2	-	-	TRBJ2-7	CASSFHSSSYEQYF	TGTGCCAGCAGCTTTCATTCGAGCTCCTACGAGCAGTACTTC
TRBV5-1	-	many	TRBJ2-3	CASRGGTSTDTQYF	TGCGCCAGCCGAGGGGGAACTAGCACAGATACGCAGTATTTT
TRBV6-2/TRBV6-3	TRBD2	-	TRBJ2-3	CASSNGLAGGSTDTQYF	TGTGCCAGCAGTAACGGACTAGCGGGGGGTAGCACAGATACGCAGTATTTT
TRBV20-1	-	many	TRBJ1-6	CSAKKTDIGNNSPLHF	TGCAGTGCTAAAAAAACGGACATCGGAAATAATTCACCCCTCCACTTT
TRBV10-3	-	-	TRBJ1-2	CAISESPEHYGYTF	TGTGCCATCAGTGAGTCGCCAGAGCACTATGGCTACACCTTC
TRBV10-3	TRBD2	-	TRBJ2-1	CAISSGGAREQFF	TGTGCCATCAGTAGCGGGGGGGCGCGCGAGCAGTTCTTC
TRBV5-5	-	few	TRBJ1-1	CASSLYNSPNTEAFF	TGTGCCAGCAGCTTGTATAACAGTCCGAACACTGAAGCTTTCTTT
TRBV7-8	TRBD1	-	TRBJ1-2	CASSPQTGGSGYTF	TGTGCCAGCAGCCCCCAGACAGGGGGCAGTGGCTACACCTTC
TRBV7-6	-	few	TRBJ2-1	CASSLGGGEQFF	TGTGCCAGCAGCTTAGGGGGAGGTGAGCAGTTCTTC
TRBV5-6	TRBD1	-	TRBJ2-4	CASRLWTGKNIQYF	TGTGCCAGCCGACTTTGGACAGGAAAAAACATTCAGTACTTC
TRBV10-3	TRBD2	-	TRBJ2-3	CAIKQSGGTDTQYF	TGTGCCATCAAGCAAAGCGGGGGGACAGATACGCAGTATTTT
TRBV2	TRBD2	few	TRBJ2-1	CASSEGLAGDNEQFF	TGTGCCAGCAGTGAGGGTCTAGCGGGGGACAATGAGCAGTTCTTC
TRBV12-3/TRBV12-4	TRBD1	many	TRBJ2-3	CASSLGTGADTQYF	TGTGCCAGCAGTTTAGGAACAGGGGCAGATACGCAGTATTTT
TRBV5-1	-	many	TRBJ1-3	CASSPSASGNTIYF	TGCGCCAGCAGCCCCTCTGCCTCTGGAAACACCATATATTTT
TRBV27	-	many	TRBJ2-7	CASRDAYEQYF	TGTGCCAGCAGGGATGCCTACGAGCAGTACTTC
TRBV19	-	-	TRBJ1-3	CASSRGLLGGNTIYF	TGTGCCAGTAGTCGGGGCCTACTCGGGGGAAACACCATATATTTT